These T cell receptor beta chains were read from a single sample in a study of cytomegalovirus exposure and HLA in healthy donors. Generated by immunoSEQ multiplex PCR, the TCRdb table keeps only in-frame clones and is missing some. The sample carries more than 75,000 clones, approximately 93% recorded once. Material: PBMCs. The receptors were sampled from a man in his late teens or twenties in good health and CMV-seronegative. Each CDR3 is given with its conserved first and last residue. The order of the fields is D gene, J gene, V gene, clone size, CDR3 protein, CDR3 DNA. D genes are given only for firm matches. The size of a clone is reported for some rows only, either as once, few or many, or as a class for expanded clones.

D gene: NA; J gene: TRBJ2-7; V gene: TRBV6-1; clone size: NA; CDR3 protein: CATFAGIDYEQYF; CDR3 DNA: TGTGCCACCTTCGCGGGGATAGACTACGAGCAGTACTTC
D gene: NA; J gene: TRBJ1-2; V gene: TRBV7-8; clone size: once; CDR3 protein: CASSAILLWTKGGNYGYTF; CDR3 DNA: TGTGCCAGCAGCGCGATACTCCTTTGGACTAAGGGTGGAAACTATGGCTACACCTTC
D gene: NA; J gene: TRBJ2-3; V gene: TRBV2; clone size: once; CDR3 protein: CASSPPQQRATASTDTQYF; CDR3 DNA: TGTGCCAGCAGTCCGCCCCAACAGCGGGCGACAGCTAGCACAGATACGCAGTATTTT
D gene: NA; J gene: TRBJ1-6; V gene: TRBV10-3; clone size: NA; CDR3 protein: CAISEVQGKGSPLHF; CDR3 DNA: TGTGCCATCAGTGAGGTTCAGGGGAAGGGTTCACCCCTCCACTTT
D gene: NA; J gene: TRBJ1-2; V gene: TRBV7-5; clone size: NA; CDR3 protein: CARSLPQGALGYTF; CDR3 DNA: TGTGCCAGAAGCTTACCCCAGGGGGCTTTGGGCTACACCTTC
D gene: NA; J gene: TRBJ2-6; V gene: TRBV6-5; clone size: NA; CDR3 protein: CASSPLRAGANVLTF; CDR3 DNA: TGTGCCAGCAGTCCCCTACGGGCTGGGGCCAACGTCCTGACTTTC
D gene: NA; J gene: TRBJ2-2; V gene: TRBV5-1; clone size: NA; CDR3 protein: CASSQNAGLSGELFF; CDR3 DNA: TGCGCCAGCAGCCAGAACGCAGGGTTATCCGGGGAGCTGTTTTTT
D gene: NA; J gene: TRBJ1-1; V gene: TRBV5-1; clone size: NA; CDR3 protein: CASSLEGGTRYTEAFF; CDR3 DNA: TGCGCCAGCAGCTTGGAGGGGGGGACCCGTTACACTGAAGCTTTCTTT
D gene: NA; J gene: TRBJ1-1; V gene: TRBV6-5; clone size: NA; CDR3 protein: CASSLGRSEAFF; CDR3 DNA: TGTGCCAGCAGTCTTGGGAGGTCTGAAGCTTTCTTT
D gene: NA; J gene: TRBJ2-1; V gene: TRBV5-1; clone size: NA; CDR3 protein: CASSLGGGDYNEQFF; CDR3 DNA: TGCGCCAGCAGCTTAGGTGGGGGCGACTACAATGAGCAGTTCTTC
D gene: NA; J gene: TRBJ1-2; V gene: TRBV7-8; clone size: NA; CDR3 protein: CASSLVVVPVANYGYTF; CDR3 DNA: TGTGCCAGCAGCTTAGTGGTAGTGCCCGTTGCTAACTATGGCTACACCTTC
D gene: TRBD1; J gene: TRBJ1-5; V gene: TRBV30; clone size: NA; CDR3 protein: CAWNRGSNQPQHF; CDR3 DNA: TGTGCCTGGAACAGGGGTAGCAATCAGCCCCAGCATTTT
D gene: TRBD1; J gene: TRBJ2-2; V gene: TRBV6-6; clone size: NA; CDR3 protein: CASRESGGSMGELFF; CDR3 DNA: TGTGCCAGCAGAGAGTCAGGGGGCTCTATGGGGGAGCTGTTTTTT
D gene: NA; J gene: TRBJ1-1; V gene: TRBV7-9; clone size: NA; CDR3 protein: CASSLTQGGGTEAFF; CDR3 DNA: TGTGCCAGCAGCTTGACACAGGGAGGGGGTACTGAAGCTTTCTTT
D gene: NA; J gene: TRBJ2-7; V gene: TRBV19; clone size: once; CDR3 protein: CERGYGGNYEQYF; CDR3 DNA: TGTGAGAGGGGGTATGGGGGAAACTACGAGCAGTACTTC
D gene: TRBD2; J gene: TRBJ2-7; V gene: TRBV6-5; clone size: NA; CDR3 protein: CASSYRPSGRKYEQYF; CDR3 DNA: TGTGCCAGCAGTTACAGGCCTAGCGGGAGAAAATACGAGCAGTACTTC
D gene: TRBD1; J gene: TRBJ1-4; V gene: TRBV19; clone size: NA; CDR3 protein: CASSRRSGTGDEKLFF; CDR3 DNA: TGTGCCAGTAGTAGACGATCCGGGACAGGGGATGAAAAACTGTTTTTT
D gene: NA; J gene: TRBJ2-7; V gene: TRBV19; clone size: few; CDR3 protein: CASSIREQPEQYF; CDR3 DNA: TGTGCCAGTAGTATACGGGAGCAACCCGAGCAGTACTTC
D gene: NA; J gene: TRBJ1-6; V gene: TRBV30; clone size: NA; CDR3 protein: CAWSVGGSSYNSPLHF; CDR3 DNA: TGTGCCTGGAGTGTGGGCGGGAGCTCCTATAATTCACCCCTCCACTTT
D gene: TRBD1; J gene: TRBJ2-7; V gene: TRBV6-5; clone size: NA; CDR3 protein: CASINGTGGCEQYF; CDR3 DNA: TGTGCCAGCATTAACGGGACAGGGGGCTGCGAGCAGTACTTC
D gene: TRBD2; J gene: TRBJ2-1; V gene: TRBV6-5; clone size: NA; CDR3 protein: CASSHGLVGHEQFF; CDR3 DNA: TGTGCCAGCAGTCACGGACTAGTGGGGCATGAGCAGTTCTTC
D gene: NA; J gene: TRBJ1-1; V gene: TRBV19; clone size: NA; CDR3 protein: CASSMEGNTEAFF; CDR3 DNA: TGTGCCAGTAGTATGGAGGGAAATACTGAAGCTTTCTTT
D gene: TRBD1; J gene: TRBJ2-1; V gene: TRBV5-1; clone size: NA; CDR3 protein: CASSLGQGREQFF; CDR3 DNA: TGCGCCAGCAGCCTTGGACAGGGGCGAGAGCAGTTCTTC
D gene: TRBD1; J gene: TRBJ2-7; V gene: TRBV6-5; clone size: NA; CDR3 protein: CASRRTGDRTYEQYF; CDR3 DNA: TGTGCCAGCAGAAGGACAGGCGACCGAACCTACGAGCAGTACTTC
D gene: TRBD2; J gene: TRBJ2-7; V gene: TRBV9; clone size: NA; CDR3 protein: CASSAGGLAGLNEQYF; CDR3 DNA: TGTGCCAGCAGCGCGGGGGGGCTAGCGGGACTCAACGAGCAGTACTTC
D gene: NA; J gene: TRBJ2-1; V gene: TRBV5-6; clone size: NA; CDR3 protein: CASSFSVEQFF; CDR3 DNA: TGTGCCAGCAGCTTTTCAGTTGAGCAGTTCTTC
D gene: NA; J gene: TRBJ1-1; V gene: TRBV29-1; clone size: once; CDR3 protein: CSVEEWGAPEAFF; CDR3 DNA: TGCAGCGTTGAAGAATGGGGCGCGCCTGAAGCTTTCTTT
D gene: TRBD2; J gene: TRBJ2-3; V gene: TRBV29-1; clone size: NA; CDR3 protein: CSVEARGGTDTQYF; CDR3 DNA: TGCAGCGTTGAAGCGCGGGGGGGCACAGATACGCAGTATTTT
D gene: NA; J gene: TRBJ2-7; V gene: TRBV19; clone size: NA; CDR3 protein: CASSPGQSYEQYF; CDR3 DNA: TGTGCCAGTAGTCCCGGACAGTCCTACGAGCAGTACTTC
D gene: TRBD1; J gene: TRBJ2-6; V gene: TRBV13; clone size: NA; CDR3 protein: CASSIRDRGRWIIAGANVLTF; CDR3 DNA: TGTGCCAGCAGCATCCGGGACAGGGGGCGCTGGATTATTGCTGGGGCCAACGTCCTGACTTTC
D gene: TRBD1; J gene: TRBJ1-5; V gene: TRBV7-2; clone size: NA; CDR3 protein: CASSFVSRGNQPQHF; CDR3 DNA: TGTGCCAGCAGCTTCGTTTCCAGGGGGAATCAGCCCCAGCATTTT
D gene: NA; J gene: TRBJ1-1; V gene: TRBV5-1; clone size: NA; CDR3 protein: CASSLASFSNPLAVNTEAFF; CDR3 DNA: TGCGCCAGCAGCTTGGCTAGTTTTTCCAACCCTCTGGCAGTGAACACTGAAGCTTTCTTT
D gene: NA; J gene: TRBJ2-3; V gene: TRBV18; clone size: NA; CDR3 protein: CASSPHNLDTQYF; CDR3 DNA: TGTGCCAGCTCACCACATAACTTAGATACGCAGTATTTT
D gene: NA; J gene: TRBJ1-2; V gene: TRBV7-2; clone size: once; CDR3 protein: CASSLLQGGLVGYTF; CDR3 DNA: TGTGCCAGCAGCTTGCTCCAGGGCGGATTAGTAGGCTACACCTTC
D gene: NA; J gene: TRBJ2-1; V gene: TRBV6-1; clone size: NA; CDR3 protein: CASSGGGQVTKSYNEQFF; CDR3 DNA: TGTGCCAGCAGTGGGGGGGGACAGGTAACCAAATCCTACAATGAGCAGTTCTTC
D gene: TRBD2; J gene: TRBJ2-7; V gene: TRBV4-2; clone size: NA; CDR3 protein: CASSPRSGRASYEQYF; CDR3 DNA: TGTGCCAGCAGCCCGCGGAGCGGGAGGGCCTCCTACGAGCAGTACTTC
D gene: TRBD1; J gene: TRBJ2-3; V gene: TRBV4-1; clone size: NA; CDR3 protein: CASSQDLGRGPRDTQYF; CDR3 DNA: TGCGCCAGCAGCCAAGATCTTGGCAGGGGGCCGAGAGATACGCAGTATTTT
D gene: NA; J gene: TRBJ2-2; V gene: TRBV29-1; clone size: NA; CDR3 protein: CSVERGIAGELFF; CDR3 DNA: TGCAGCGTTGAACGCGGGATTGCCGGGGAGCTGTTTTTT
D gene: NA; J gene: TRBJ1-1; V gene: TRBV19; clone size: NA; CDR3 protein: CASSMHRAPNTEAFF; CDR3 DNA: TGTGCCAGTAGTATGCACAGGGCCCCGAACACTGAAGCTTTCTTT
D gene: TRBD2; J gene: TRBJ2-7; V gene: TRBV6-1; clone size: NA; CDR3 protein: CASSDYFGLADYEQYF; CDR3 DNA: TGTGCCAGCAGTGACTATTTCGGACTAGCAGACTACGAGCAGTACTTC
D gene: TRBD1; J gene: TRBJ2-7; V gene: TRBV10-3; clone size: NA; CDR3 protein: CAIRTGFHEQYF; CDR3 DNA: TGTGCCATAAGGACAGGGTTCCACGAGCAGTACTTC
D gene: TRBD2; J gene: TRBJ2-1; V gene: TRBV6-6; clone size: NA; CDR3 protein: CASSYLAGIYNEQFF; CDR3 DNA: TGTGCCAGCAGTTATCTAGCGGGCATATACAATGAGCAGTTCTTC
D gene: NA; J gene: TRBJ2-7; V gene: TRBV28; clone size: NA; CDR3 protein: CASSPGGWVVSSYEQYF; CDR3 DNA: TGTGCCAGCAGTCCCGGCGGGTGGGTTGTAAGCTCCTACGAGCAGTACTTC
D gene: NA; J gene: TRBJ1-1; V gene: TRBV19; clone size: NA; CDR3 protein: CASTQAGGRAFF; CDR3 DNA: TGTGCCAGTACGCAGGCTGGAGGACGTGCTTTCTTT
D gene: NA; J gene: TRBJ2-1; V gene: TRBV5-1; clone size: NA; CDR3 protein: CASSLGVADEQFF; CDR3 DNA: TGCGCCAGCAGCTTGGGGGTAGCGGATGAGCAGTTCTTC
D gene: NA; J gene: TRBJ1-1; V gene: TRBV7-9; clone size: NA; CDR3 protein: CASRGPGDTEAFF; CDR3 DNA: TGTGCCAGCAGGGGACCGGGAGATACTGAAGCTTTCTTT
D gene: NA; J gene: TRBJ2-3; V gene: TRBV6-6; clone size: NA; CDR3 protein: CASSYPPVDTQYF; CDR3 DNA: TGTGCCAGCAGTTATCCTCCGGTAGATACGCAGTATTTT
D gene: TRBD1; J gene: TRBJ2-4; V gene: TRBV10-2; clone size: NA; CDR3 protein: CASSNPGQVAKNIQYF; CDR3 DNA: TGCGCCAGCAGTAACCCGGGACAGGTAGCCAAAAACATTCAGTACTTC